This T cell receptor beta chain was documented in a study of blood T cell repertoires in COVID-19. At the level of the study: Italy, Spain and the United States were the sources of the convalescent and acute COVID-19 samples. Sample material is recorded as cDNA or gDNA derived from T cells, B-cell-depleted T cells, or PBMCs.

Sequenced by immunoSEQ multiplex PCR; TCRdb stores in-frame clones only, minus some. The data hold 75,000 to 95,000 clones, with roughly nine tenths observed a single time. The TCR was taken from a man aged 60 to 69 with acute or convalescent COVID-19. Sequencing input: peripheral blood.

The CDR3 region is CASSPPNAGMNTEAFF. The CDR3 DNA is TGTGCCAGCTCACCACCAAACGCAGGGATGAACACTGAAGCTTTCTTT. The chain couples TRBV18 to TRBJ1-1, with D maybe TRBD1 (5 bases). CDR3 size: 16 residues. The V end lost 0 bases, the J end lost 0 bases, and 11 bases lay between the germline ends. Germline values: CDR1 KGHSH, CDR2 LQKENI.